This passage covers 5 T cell receptor beta chains from one sample sequenced in a study of a mutant IDH1 vaccine in newly diagnosed glioma. No antigens are known for them. Time point noted: week 11, during vaccination. In the vaccine, a single dose held 300 ug of the mutant IDH1 20-mer peptide, along with topical imiquimod. Assay: immunoSEQ multiplex PCR; the TCRdb copy retains only in-frame clones and omits some. The table includes 40,000 to 55,000 clones, more than 85% detected once. The sample here was PBMCs, taken from a glioma patient whose treatment included an IDH1 peptide vaccine. These receptors were collected from a man in his fifties with glioma.

The rearrangement links TRBV25-1 to TRBJ1-2, with TRBD1 matching 7 bases. V dropped 0 bases and J dropped 8; count of bases not matched to a gene: 3. CDR1 is MGHDK, CDR2 SYGVNS, per germline. The CDR3 contains 13 residues. Here the CDR3 reads CASSEYDREGYTF. Written as DNA, the CDR3 is TGTGCCAGCAGTGAATATGACAGGGAGGGCTACACCTTC.

This chain joins TRBV9 and TRBJ2-7; 9 bases line up with TRBD1. The CDR3 loop spans 14 amino acids. The V segment lost 0 bases and the J segment 5 bases; nucleotides outside the gene matches: 3. Germline loops: CDR1 SGDLS, CDR2 YYNGEE. The CDR3 loop reads CASSVADRGHEQYF. Here the CDR3 DNA reads TGTGCCAGCAGCGTAGCGGACAGGGGCCACGAGCAGTACTTC. Full variable domain (missing parts from reference TRBV9 and TRBJ2-7): DSGVTQTPKHLITATGQRVTLRCSPRSGDLSVYWYQQSLDQGLQFLIQYYNGEERAKGNILERFSAQQFPDLHSELNLSSLELGDSALYFCASSVADRGHEQYFGPGTRLTVT.

The chain combines TRBV5-1 with TRBJ2-1; TRBD1 might be the D (6 bases). Germline CDR1 reads SGHRS; CDR2 reads YFSETQ. This CDR3 has 17 amino acids. Trimming cost V 0 bases and J 4 bases, with 17 bases left between them. The CDR3 sequence is CASSLEPAGAPYNEQFF. DNA of the CDR3: TGCGCCAGCAGCTTGGAGCCAGCAGGGGCTCCGTACAATGAGCAGTTCTTC. Using reference TRBV5-1 and TRBJ2-1 for the parts outside the CDR3, the full variable domain is KAGVTQTPRYLIKTRGQQVTLSCSPISGHRSVSWYQQTPGQGLQFLFEYFSETQRNKGNFPGRFSGRQFSNSRSEMNVSTLELGDSALYLCASSLEPAGAPYNEQFFGPGTRLTVL.

V is TRBV6-6 and J is TRBJ1-5; TRBD1 matches 8 bases. The CDR3 has 14 residues. The germline gives CDR1 MNHNY, CDR2 SVGAGI (reference sequence). Trimming at V came to 10 bases and at J to 2 bases, leaving 7 bases not matched to a gene. CDR3 coding DNA: TGTGCCACTATGGACAGGGTGGGCAATCAGCCCCAGCATTTT. Translation gives CATMDRVGNQPQHF.

This sequence joins TRBV6-6 and TRBJ2-1, with TRBD1 identical over 12 bases. Germline V gene sequence: CDR1 MNHNY, CDR2 SVGAGI (reference sequence). The CDR3 is 14 residues long. The V gene end was trimmed by 7 bases and the J gene end by 5 bases; junction bases not matched to a gene: 3. The CDR3 sequence: CASMGTGGHNEQFF. The CDR3 DNA sequence: TGTGCCAGCATGGGGACAGGGGGCCACAATGAGCAGTTCTTC.